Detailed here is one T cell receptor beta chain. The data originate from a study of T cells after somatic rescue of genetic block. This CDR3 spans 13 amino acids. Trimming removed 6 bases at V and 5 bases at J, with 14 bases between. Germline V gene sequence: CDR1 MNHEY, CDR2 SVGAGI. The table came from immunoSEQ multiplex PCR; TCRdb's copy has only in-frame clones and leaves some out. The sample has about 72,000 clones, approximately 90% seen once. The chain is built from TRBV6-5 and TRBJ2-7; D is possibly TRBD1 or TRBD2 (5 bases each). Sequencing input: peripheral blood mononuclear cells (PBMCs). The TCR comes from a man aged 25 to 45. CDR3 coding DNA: TGTGCCAGCAGGCCCGAGGGGTTCCACGAGCAGTACTTC. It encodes CASRPEGFHEQYF.